The 7 T cell receptor beta chains below were found in one sample sequenced in a study of radiotherapy plus CTLA-4 blockade in lung cancer. TCRdb's copy holds only in-frame clones and misses some; the assay was immunoSEQ multiplex PCR. The sample has about 49,000 clones; roughly three quarters are singletons. The sequencing used peripheral blood, collected from a patient treated with radiotherapy plus ipilimumab. Receptors were obtained from a human donor with non-small cell lung cancer who had stable disease on radiotherapy plus ipilimumab.

CDR3 coding DNA: TGTGCCAGCAGCGCAGGGGGCGGTGCTAACTATGGCTACACCTTC. Amino acids: CASSAGGGANYGYTF. V usage is TRBV28 and J usage is TRBJ1-2, with 8 bases identical to TRBD1. The ends lost 6 bases at V and 0 bases at J; junction bases unmatched: 6. CDR3 length: 15 amino acids. Germline V lookup: CDR1 MDHEN, CDR2 SYDVKM.

The J gene is TRBJ1-2, the V gene TRBV7-9; D uncertain. The germline CDR1 and CDR2 sequences are SEHNR and FQNEAQ (reference sequence). Deletions cut 5 bases from V and 0 bases from J, with 10 bases between. This CDR3 comprises 14 residues. The CDR3: CASSPAPPNYGYTF. DNA for the CDR3: TGTGCCAGCAGCCCCGCCCCTCCTAACTATGGCTACACCTTC.

V and J are TRBV11-2 and TRBJ1-1; TRBD1 matches at 7 bases. The germline V gene has CDR1 SGHAT and CDR2 FQNNGV. The trim removed 5 bases at V and 4 bases at J, leaving 13 bases unmatched. The CDR3 consists of 16 residues. This CDR3 reads CASSHLRTGRSTEAFF. For the CDR3, the DNA is TGTGCCAGCAGCCACCTTCGGACAGGTCGGAGCACTGAAGCTTTCTTT.

The genes are TRBV7-6 and TRBJ2-2; D might be TRBD2 (5 bases). V lost 7 bases and J 6 bases, leaving 12 bases between the germline ends. The CDR3 is 13 residues long. CDR1 is SGHVS and CDR2 is FNYEAQ in the germline V gene. The CDR3 DNA follows: TGTGCCAGCAACAGTTACGGGGCCGGGGAGCTGTTTTTT. Translated, it gives CASNSYGAGELFF.

The chain is built from TRBV28 and TRBJ1-5; D ambiguous. Looked up from germline, CDR1 is MDHEN and CDR2 is SYDVKM. V lost 5 bases and J lost 4, with 9 bases in between. This CDR3 contains 13 residues. The CDR3 DNA is TGTGCCAGCAGTGCCGACCCGAATCAGCCCCAGCATTTT. It specifies CASSADPNQPQHF.

The rearrangement uses TRBV10-3 and TRBJ2-3; D is perhaps TRBD2 (5 bases). This CDR3 comprises 14 residues. The germline V gene has CDR1 ENHRY and CDR2 SYGVKD. Trimming shortened V by 2 bases and J by 4 bases, and 10 bases separated the two germline ends. The CDR3 region is CAISERGFSDTQYF. CDR3 DNA sequence: TGTGCCATCAGTGAGCGGGGTTTCTCAGATACGCAGTATTTT.

The CDR3 DNA reads as TGCGCCAGCAGCCCCGAACGGACAGGGATGAACACTGAAGCTTTCTTT. This encodes CASSPERTGMNTEAFF. V and J are TRBV4-1 and TRBJ1-1, with TRBD1 identical over 8 bases. Germline-derived CDR1 and CDR2 are MGHRA and YSYEKL. The CDR3 covers 16 residues. The trim removed 4 bases at V and 0 bases at J, leaving 7 bases unmatched.